This TCR beta chain was sequenced during a study of OX40 agonist ivuxolimab in advanced cancers. Study at large: Participants could have had prior anti-PD-1, anti-PD-L1 or anti-CTLA-4 therapy, and approximately 40% had some.

Sequenced by immunoSEQ multiplex PCR; TCRdb stores in-frame clones only, minus some. In the table there are about 93,000 clones, under 95% of which are singletons. Individuals having autoimmune disease history or systemic immunosuppression were not enrolled. The CDR3 is 15 amino acids. Germline V gene data show CDR1 as SGHTA and CDR2 as FQGNSA. Unmatched junction bases numbered 7, after V lost 5 bases and J lost 5 bases. The V call is TRBV7-2, the J call TRBJ2-3; TRBD2 matches at 10 bases. Material: CD4+ or CD8+ T cells sorted from blood, obtained in a trial of the OX40 agonist ivuxolimab. This sequence originates from an adult with an advanced solid tumor such as melanoma, head and neck, liver or kidney cancer. CDR3 DNA sequence: TGTGCCAGCAGCCATAGCGGGAGGAGTAGAGATACGCAGTATTTT. It encodes CASSHSGRSRDTQYF.